This T cell receptor beta chain was profiled in a study of control samples from healthy donors and cancer patients. This clone was seen only a few times. TCRdb's table, derived via immunoSEQ multiplex PCR, lists solely in-frame clones and lacks some. The sample has about 140,000 clones; around 88% are singletons. CDR3 length: 15 residues. Germline V gives CDR1 MNHNS, CDR2 SASEGT. V was clipped by 2 bases and J by 0 bases; unmatched bases: 3. The chain carries TRBV6-1 and TRBJ2-7, with 8 bases aligning to TRBD1. The receptor's source is a man between 18 and 35 years old in good health. Sequencing was performed on blood. In DNA, the CDR3 is TGTGCCAGCAGTGAAAGGACAGGGAACTCCTACGAGCAGTACTTC. Translation: CASSERTGNSYEQYF.